The rows below give T cell receptor beta chains drawn from one sample of a study of cytomegalovirus exposure and HLA in healthy donors. Clones were sequenced by immunoSEQ multiplex PCR, and TCRdb holds only the in-frame ones, with some missing. The sample consists of roughly 66,000 clones, around three quarters of them appearing once. Sequenced material: PBMCs. The receptors were gathered from a man younger than 35 in good health and CMV-seropositive. Both conserved end residues are part of each CDR3. The D gene is left open where the match is weak. Only some rows state a clone size, as once, few, many or a class for expanded clones.

TRBV6-5	TRBD2	.	TRBJ2-7	CASSYHGTSGYEQYF	TGTGCCAGCAGTTACCATGGGACTAGCGGCTACGAGCAGTACTTC
TRBV2	TRBD1	few	TRBJ2-7	CASSTGGSEQYF	TGTGCCAGCAGTACAGGGGGCTCCGAGCAGTACTTC
TRBV6-5	.	.	TRBJ1-1	CASRDIGGHSTEAFF	TGTGCCAGCAGGGACATCGGGGGGCATAGCACTGAAGCTTTCTTT
TRBV27	.	.	TRBJ1-1	CASSLSGVGTEAFF	TGTGCCAGCAGTTTATCAGGGGTTGGGACTGAAGCTTTCTTT
TRBV5-4	.	.	TRBJ2-2	CASSSRSGGSGELFF	TGTGCCAGCAGCTCGAGGAGCGGAGGCTCCGGGGAGCTGTTTTTT
TRBV7-2	.	.	TRBJ2-7	CASSPAGESHVGEQYF	TGTGCCAGCAGCCCTGCAGGCGAATCGCACGTTGGGGAGCAGTACTTC
TRBV4-2	TRBD2	few	TRBJ2-5	CASSQEIAGGQETQYF	TGTGCCAGCAGCCAAGAGATAGCGGGGGGGCAGGAGACCCAGTACTTC
TRBV27	TRBD1	.	TRBJ1-2	CASRHRDSHGYTF	TGTGCCAGCAGACATCGGGACAGCCATGGCTACACCTTC
TRBV28	.	.	TRBJ2-5	CASSFSHLIQETQYF	TGTGCCAGCAGTTTCTCACACCTGATACAAGAGACCCAGTACTTC
TRBV4-1	.	.	TRBJ2-7	CASSQDGGILRHEQYF	TGCGCCAGCAGCCAAGATGGGGGGATCCTCCGGCACGAGCAGTACTTC
TRBV13	.	.	TRBJ2-3	CASSHSSTDTQYF	TGTGCCAGCAGCCACAGTAGCACAGATACGCAGTATTTT
TRBV10-1	TRBD1	few	TRBJ2-3	CASSGPTGIGSVDTQYF	TGCGCCAGCAGTGGACCGACAGGGATCGGTTCAGTAGATACGCAGTATTTT
TRBV6-5	.	.	TRBJ2-2	CASRGAGTGELFF	TGTGCCAGCAGGGGGGCGGGCACCGGGGAGCTGTTTTTT
TRBV30	.	.	TRBJ1-2	CASTAAGIGYTF	TGTGCCTCCACTGCGGCAGGGATTGGCTACACCTTC
TRBV5-1	.	.	TRBJ1-2	CASSPGANYGYTF	TGCGCCAGTTCCCCAGGCGCTAACTATGGCTACACCTTC
TRBV29-1	TRBD2	.	TRBJ2-3	CSVLTSGAVDTQYF	TGCAGCGTCCTCACTAGCGGGGCTGTAGATACGCAGTATTTT
TRBV20-1	.	.	TRBJ1-2	CRAGYTYGYTF	TGCAGGGCAGGGTATACCTATGGCTACACCTTC
TRBV2	.	.	TRBJ1-5	CASRQVGQPQHF	TGTGCCAGCCGACAGGTCGGGCAGCCCCAGCATTTT
TRBV30	.	.	TRBJ2-5	CAWSRNLPLASQETQYF	TGTGCCTGGAGTCGAAATCTACCTCTAGCGTCCCAAGAGACCCAGTACTTC
TRBV5-1	.	.	TRBJ2-7	CASSFGVVGSYEQYF	TGCGCCAGCAGCTTCGGGGTCGTCGGCTCCTACGAGCAGTACTTC
TRBV30	.	.	TRBJ1-5	CAWGTLGQPQHF	TGTGCCTGGGGGACTTTAGGTCAGCCCCAGCATTTT
TRBV13	TRBD1	.	TRBJ2-2	CASSLGQGPGELFF	TGTGCCAGCAGCCTAGGACAGGGCCCCGGGGAGCTGTTTTTT
TRBV7-2	TRBD1	.	TRBJ1-1	CASSLVPGGANTEAFF	TGTGCCAGCAGCTTAGTCCCAGGGGGCGCGAACACTGAAGCTTTCTTT
TRBV5-1	TRBD1	.	TRBJ2-5	CASSLGQGKETQYF	TGCGCCAGCAGCTTGGGACAGGGAAAAGAGACCCAGTACTTC
TRBV7-6	TRBD2	.	TRBJ2-5	CASRQTSGETQYF	TGTGCCAGCAGGCAGACTAGCGGGGAGACCCAGTACTTC
TRBV30	.	.	TRBJ2-6	CAWIRSGANVLTF	TGTGCCTGGATTCGCTCTGGGGCCAACGTCCTGACTTTC
TRBV4-2	TRBD2	.	TRBJ2-3	CASSQAGWREGRDTQYF	TGTGCCAGCAGCCAAGCTGGGTGGCGGGAGGGCCGAGATACGCAGTATTTT
TRBV27	.	.	TRBJ2-1	CASSSPGAENEQFF	TGTGCCAGCAGTTCCCCGGGAGCGGAAAATGAGCAGTTCTTC
TRBV7-2	.	.	TRBJ1-5	CASSPHSIGGAAQPQHF	TGTGCCAGCAGCCCACACTCGATAGGGGGGGCCGCTCAGCCCCAGCATTTT
TRBV6-4	.	.	TRBJ2-1	CASSVEPSSYNEQFF	TGTGCCAGCAGTGTAGAGCCGAGCTCCTACAATGAGCAGTTCTTC
TRBV5-4	TRBD1	few	TRBJ1-1	CASSLRSTGGTEAFF	TGTGCCAGCAGCTTGCGATCTACAGGGGGCACTGAAGCTTTCTTT
TRBV6-5	.	few	TRBJ1-1	CASSSSGTLNTEAFF	TGTGCCAGCAGTTCGTCCGGGACATTGAACACTGAAGCTTTCTTT
TRBV2	.	.	TRBJ2-5	CASSEFLIGAETQYF	TGTGCCAGCAGTGAATTCCTTATTGGGGCCGAGACCCAGTACTTC
TRBV5-1	.	once	TRBJ2-1	CASTPEASGNEQFF	TGCGCCAGCACACCGGAGGCCTCGGGAAATGAGCAGTTCTTC
TRBV30	TRBD1	.	TRBJ1-4	CASTGEGNEKLFF	TGTGCTTCGACAGGGGAGGGTAATGAAAAACTGTTTTTT
TRBV13	.	.	TRBJ2-1	CASSFVLDLRGEQFF	TGTGCCAGCAGCTTTGTGCTTGACCTCCGGGGTGAGCAGTTCTTC
TRBV29-1	.	few	TRBJ2-7	CSVVDTYSYEQYF	TGCAGCGTTGTGGACACTTACTCCTACGAGCAGTACTTC
TRBV5-1	.	.	TRBJ2-5	CASSLLQETQYF	TGCGCCAGCAGCTTGCTTCAAGAGACCCAGTACTTC
TRBV29-1	.	.	TRBJ1-4	CSVILWGGTNEKLFF	TGCAGCGTGATTCTCTGGGGCGGAACTAATGAAAAACTGTTTTTT
TRBV6-1	.	.	TRBJ2-4	CASSEYLGTTNIQYF	TGTGCCAGCAGTGAATACCTAGGGACAACAAACATTCAGTACTTC
TRBV4-1	.	once	TRBJ1-2	CASSQEGQNLNYGYTF	TGCGCCAGCAGCCAAGAGGGGCAGAACCTGAACTATGGCTACACCTTC
TRBV9	TRBD1	.	TRBJ1-1	CASSVGTANTEAFF	TGTGCCAGCAGCGTTGGGACAGCGAACACTGAAGCTTTCTTT
TRBV30	.	.	TRBJ2-7	CAWGDYEQYF	TGTGCCTGGGGAGACTACGAGCAGTACTTC
TRBV7-6	TRBD1	.	TRBJ2-7	CASSQATGTGRYEQYF	TGTGCCAGCAGCCAAGCAACAGGGACAGGAAGATACGAGCAGTACTTC
TRBV5-1	.	.	TRBJ2-7	CASSLQVSSYEQYF	TGCGCCAGCAGCTTGCAGGTCAGCTCCTACGAGCAGTACTTC
TRBV19	.	.	TRBJ1-5	CASCLGQHNQPQHF	TGTGCCAGTTGCCTTGGACAGCACAATCAGCCCCAGCATTTT
TRBV7-6	.	.	TRBJ1-1	CASSLDGRGTTEAFF	TGTGCCAGCAGCTTAGACGGCCGGGGGACCACTGAAGCTTTCTTT
TRBV5-1	.	.	TRBJ1-2	CASSLGGAGGYTF	TGCGCCAGCAGCTTGGGCGGAGCTGGGGGCTACACCTTC
TRBV29-1	.	.	TRBJ2-5	CSVEGLETQYF	TGCAGCGTTGAGGGGCTAGAGACCCAGTACTTC
TRBV7-2	TRBD1	.	TRBJ2-7	CASSRTGDRYEQYF	TGTGCCAGCAGCCGGACAGGGGATAGGTACGAGCAGTACTTC
TRBV7-3	TRBD2	.	TRBJ2-3	CASSLSAGGRSQYF	TGTGCCAGCAGCTTATCTGCGGGGGGGAGGTCGCAGTATTTT
TRBV30	.	.	TRBJ1-1	CAWSPTGNTEAFF	TGTGCCTGGAGCCCGACGGGGAACACTGAAGCTTTCTTT
TRBV6-5	.	.	TRBJ2-7	CASSLAPPYEQYF	TGTGCCAGCAGTTTAGCTCCGCCCTACGAGCAGTACTTC
TRBV2	.	.	TRBJ2-3	CASSKPPADTQYF	TGTGCCAGCAGTAAACCCCCGGCAGATACGCAGTATTTT
TRBV7-9	TRBD1	.	TRBJ2-7	CASSSAGGYEQYF	TGTGCCAGCAGCTCCGCAGGGGGTTACGAGCAGTACTTC
TRBV6-5	TRBD2	.	TRBJ2-3	CASSSTAGGPPDTQYF	TGTGCCAGCAGTTCGACAGCGGGAGGGCCGCCGGATACGCAGTATTTT
TRBV20-1	.	.	TRBJ1-4	CSAAHTGGDGF	TGCAGTGCTGCCCACACCGGGGGGGATGGTTTT
TRBV10-3	.	.	TRBJ1-1	CAITSGGTEAFF	TGTGCCATCACCTCGGGGGGCACTGAAGCTTTCTTT
TRBV27	TRBD1	.	TRBJ2-5	CASSQGVQETQYF	TGTGCCAGCAGTCAGGGGGTCCAAGAGACCCAGTACTTC
TRBV2	.	.	TRBJ2-5	CASSEARISYGTQYF	TGTGCCAGCAGTGAAGCCAGGATATCCTACGGGACCCAGTACTTC